Listed here is a single T cell receptor (beta chain). What it binds is unknown. The data derive from a study of cytotoxic CD8 clonotypes in ibrutinib-treated CLL. Across the whole study: In all, roughly twelve patients were relapsed/refractory, about 15 were treatment-naive and around 17 were IGHV unmutated. Response samples followed a median about twelve months of treatment, range 6 to 36. Per sample, productive templates averaged around 250,000 and productive rearrangements averaged approximately 92,000.

The V and J ends lost 8 bases and 5 bases respectively, with 16 bases between them. CDR3 length: 13 residues. CDR1 SQVTM and CDR2 ANQGSEA come from the germline V gene. Whole-study findings and limits: Public clonotypes proved infrequent, and on treatment they shrank or remained steady.

The data were produced by immunoSEQ multiplex PCR, yet TCRdb's version contains in-frame clones alone and is incomplete. This sample carries approximately 210,000 clones, 72% of them seen once, and the ten largest clones take around 15%. The chain has TRBV29-1 and TRBJ2-1; possible D gene TRBD2, 6 bases. Specimen: PBMCs, collected after 24 months of ibrutinib treatment. This TCR came from a human donor with chronic lymphocytic leukemia. The CDR3 DNA is TGCAGCATTCCCGGGACTTATCACAATGAGCAGTTCTTC. It translates to CSIPGTYHNEQFF.